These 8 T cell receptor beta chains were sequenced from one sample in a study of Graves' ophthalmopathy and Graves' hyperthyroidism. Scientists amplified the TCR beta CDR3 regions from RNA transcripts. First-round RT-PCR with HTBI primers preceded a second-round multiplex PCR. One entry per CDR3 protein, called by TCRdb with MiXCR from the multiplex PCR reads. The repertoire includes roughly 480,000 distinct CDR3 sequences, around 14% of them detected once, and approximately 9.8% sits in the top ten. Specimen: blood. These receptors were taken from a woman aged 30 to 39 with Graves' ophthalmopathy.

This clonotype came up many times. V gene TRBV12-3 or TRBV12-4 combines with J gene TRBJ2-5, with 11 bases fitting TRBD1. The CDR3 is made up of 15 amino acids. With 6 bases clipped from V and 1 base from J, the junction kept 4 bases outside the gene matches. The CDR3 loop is CASSLGTGGQETQYF. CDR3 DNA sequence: TGTGCCAGCAGCCTCGGGACAGGGGGCCAAGAGACCCAGTACTTC.

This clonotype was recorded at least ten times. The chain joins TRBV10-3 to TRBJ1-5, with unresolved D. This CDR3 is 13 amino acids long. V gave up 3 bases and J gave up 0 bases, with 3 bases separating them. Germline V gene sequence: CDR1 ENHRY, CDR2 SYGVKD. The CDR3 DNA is TGTGCCATCAGTGACAGTAGCAATCAGCCCCAGCATTTT. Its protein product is CAISDSSNQPQHF.

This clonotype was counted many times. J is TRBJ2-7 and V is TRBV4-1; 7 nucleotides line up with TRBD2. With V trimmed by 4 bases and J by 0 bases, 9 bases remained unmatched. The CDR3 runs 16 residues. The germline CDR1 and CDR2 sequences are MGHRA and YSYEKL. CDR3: CASSRGELASSYEQYF. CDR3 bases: TGCGCCAGCAGCCGGGGAGAACTAGCGAGCTCCTACGAGCAGTACTTC.

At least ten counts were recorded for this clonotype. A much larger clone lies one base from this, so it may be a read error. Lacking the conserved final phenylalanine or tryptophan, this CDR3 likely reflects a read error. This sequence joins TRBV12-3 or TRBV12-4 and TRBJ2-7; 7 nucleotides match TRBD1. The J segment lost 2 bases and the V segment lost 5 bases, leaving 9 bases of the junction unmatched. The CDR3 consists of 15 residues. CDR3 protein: CASSLRDRQAYEQYL. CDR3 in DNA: TGTGCCAGCAGTCTCCGGGACAGACAAGCCTACGAGCAGTACCTC.

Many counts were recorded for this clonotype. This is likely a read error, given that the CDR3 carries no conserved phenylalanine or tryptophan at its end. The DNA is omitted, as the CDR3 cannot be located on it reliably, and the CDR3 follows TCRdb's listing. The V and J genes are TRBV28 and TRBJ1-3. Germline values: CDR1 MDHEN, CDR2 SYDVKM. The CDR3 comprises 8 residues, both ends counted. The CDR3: CASSSPLV.

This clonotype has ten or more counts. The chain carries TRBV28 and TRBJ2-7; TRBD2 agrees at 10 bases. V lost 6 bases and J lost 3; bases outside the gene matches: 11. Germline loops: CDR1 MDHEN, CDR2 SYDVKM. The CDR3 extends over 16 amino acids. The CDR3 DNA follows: TGTGCCAGCAGCCTAGCAAAGCGGGGGGGATACTACGAGCAGTACTTC. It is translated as CASSLAKRGGYYEQYF.

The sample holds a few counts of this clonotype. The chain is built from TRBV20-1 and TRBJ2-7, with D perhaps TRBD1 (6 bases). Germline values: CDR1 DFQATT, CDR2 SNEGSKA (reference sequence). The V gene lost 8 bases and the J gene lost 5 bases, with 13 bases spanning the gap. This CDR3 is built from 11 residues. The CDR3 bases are TGCAGTCGATTGAAGGGGGACGAGCAGTACTTC. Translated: CSRLKGDEQYF.

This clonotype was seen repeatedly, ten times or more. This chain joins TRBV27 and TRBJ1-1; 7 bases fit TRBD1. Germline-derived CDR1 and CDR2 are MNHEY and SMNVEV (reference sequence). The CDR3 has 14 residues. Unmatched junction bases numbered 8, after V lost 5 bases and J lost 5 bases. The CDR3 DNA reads TGTGCCAGCAGTCCTGGGGCAGGGGGAACTGAAGCTTTCTTT. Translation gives CASSPGAGGTEAFF.